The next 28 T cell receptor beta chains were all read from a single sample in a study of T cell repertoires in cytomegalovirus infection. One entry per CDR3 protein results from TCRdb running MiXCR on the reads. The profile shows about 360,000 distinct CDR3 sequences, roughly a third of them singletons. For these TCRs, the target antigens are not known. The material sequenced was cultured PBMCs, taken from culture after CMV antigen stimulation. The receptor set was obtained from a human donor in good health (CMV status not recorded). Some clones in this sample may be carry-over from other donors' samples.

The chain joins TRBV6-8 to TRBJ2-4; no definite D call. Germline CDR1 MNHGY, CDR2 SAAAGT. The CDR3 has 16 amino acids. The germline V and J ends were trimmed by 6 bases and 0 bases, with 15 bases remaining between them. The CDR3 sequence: CASSLIDTVAKNIQYF. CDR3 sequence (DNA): TGTGCCAGCAGCCTTATCGACACTGTAGCCAAAAACATTCAGTACTTC.

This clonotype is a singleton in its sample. CDR3 DNA sequence: TGTGCCAGCTCACCAGAGGCATGGTCAATCACTGAAGCTTTCTTT. Protein sequence: CASSPEAWSITEAFF. This chain connects TRBV18 to TRBJ1-1, with no clear D. The germline V gene encodes CDR1 KGHSH and CDR2 LQKENI. The CDR3 covers 15 residues. The germline V and J ends were trimmed by 2 bases and 4 bases, with 14 bases remaining between them.

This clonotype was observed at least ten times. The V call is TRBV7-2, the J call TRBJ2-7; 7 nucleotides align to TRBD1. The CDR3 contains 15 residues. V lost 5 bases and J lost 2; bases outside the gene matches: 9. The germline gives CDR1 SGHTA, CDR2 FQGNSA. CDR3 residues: CASSRTTGKTYEQYF. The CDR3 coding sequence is TGTGCCAGCAGCCGCACGACAGGGAAAACCTACGAGCAGTACTTC.

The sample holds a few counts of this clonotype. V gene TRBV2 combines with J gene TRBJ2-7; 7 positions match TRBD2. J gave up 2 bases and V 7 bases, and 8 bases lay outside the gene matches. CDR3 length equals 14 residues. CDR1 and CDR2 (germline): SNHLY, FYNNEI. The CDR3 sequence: CASKREEGPYEQYF. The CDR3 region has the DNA TGTGCCAGCAAACGGGAGGAGGGGCCCTACGAGCAGTACTTC.

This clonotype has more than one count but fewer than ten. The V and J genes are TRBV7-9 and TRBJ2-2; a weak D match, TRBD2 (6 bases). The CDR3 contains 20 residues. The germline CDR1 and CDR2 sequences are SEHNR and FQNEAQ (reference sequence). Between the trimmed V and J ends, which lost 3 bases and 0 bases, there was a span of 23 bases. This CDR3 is CASSFPRPGGGGANTGELFF. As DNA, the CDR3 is TGTGCCAGCAGCTTTCCGCGTCCGGGCGGCGGAGGGGCGAACACCGGGGAGCTGTTTTTT.

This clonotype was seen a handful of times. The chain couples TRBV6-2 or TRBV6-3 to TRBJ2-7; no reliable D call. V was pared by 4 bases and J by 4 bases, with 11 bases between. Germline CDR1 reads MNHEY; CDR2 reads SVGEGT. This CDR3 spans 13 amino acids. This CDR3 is CASSSYTRYEQYV. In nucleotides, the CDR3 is TGTGCCAGCAGTTCCTACACACGGTACGAGCAGTACGTC.

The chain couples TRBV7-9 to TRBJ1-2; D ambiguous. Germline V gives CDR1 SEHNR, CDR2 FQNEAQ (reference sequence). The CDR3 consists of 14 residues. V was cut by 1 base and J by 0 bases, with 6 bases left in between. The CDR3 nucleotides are TGTGCCAGCAGCTTAGAACAGTCTAACTATGGCTACACCTTC. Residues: CASSLEQSNYGYTF.

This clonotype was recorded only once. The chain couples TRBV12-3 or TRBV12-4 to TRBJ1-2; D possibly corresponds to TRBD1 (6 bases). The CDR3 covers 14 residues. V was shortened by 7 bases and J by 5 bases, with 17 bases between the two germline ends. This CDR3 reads CASMGTTLGYGYTF. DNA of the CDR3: TGTGCCAGCATGGGGACAACCTTGGGGTATGGCTACACCTTC.

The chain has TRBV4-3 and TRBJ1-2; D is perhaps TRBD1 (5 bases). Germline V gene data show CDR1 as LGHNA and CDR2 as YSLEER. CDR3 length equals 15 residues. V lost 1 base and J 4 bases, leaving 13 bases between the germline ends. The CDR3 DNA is TGCGCCAGCAGCCAAGTTCGGAGACAGTCCTATGGCTACACCTTC. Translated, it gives CASSQVRRQSYGYTF.

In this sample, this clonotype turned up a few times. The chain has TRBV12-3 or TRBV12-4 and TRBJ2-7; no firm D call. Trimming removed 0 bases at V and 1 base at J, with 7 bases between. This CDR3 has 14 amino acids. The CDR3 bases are TGTGCCAGCAGTTTAGCAGGTTCATCCTACGAGCAGTACGTC. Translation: CASSLAGSSYEQYV.

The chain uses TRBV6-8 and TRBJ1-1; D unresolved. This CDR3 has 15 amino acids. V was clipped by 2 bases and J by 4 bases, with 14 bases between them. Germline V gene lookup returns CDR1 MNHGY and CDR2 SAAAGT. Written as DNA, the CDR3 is TGTGCCAGCAGTTACCTCGACACCCCTGGCACTGAAGCTTTCTTT. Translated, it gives CASSYLDTPGTEAFF.

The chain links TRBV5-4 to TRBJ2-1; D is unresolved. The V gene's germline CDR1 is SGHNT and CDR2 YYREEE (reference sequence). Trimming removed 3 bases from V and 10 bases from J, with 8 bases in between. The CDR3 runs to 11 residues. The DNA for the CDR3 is TGTGCCAGCAGCTCGGAATGGGAGCAGTTCTTC. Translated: CASSSEWEQFF. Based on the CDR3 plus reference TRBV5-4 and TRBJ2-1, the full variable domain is ETGVTQSPTHLIKTRGQQVTLRCSSQSGHNTVSWYQQALGQGPQFIFQYYREEENGRGNFPPRFSGLQFPNYSSELNVNALELDDSALYLCASSSEWEQFFGPGTRLTVL.

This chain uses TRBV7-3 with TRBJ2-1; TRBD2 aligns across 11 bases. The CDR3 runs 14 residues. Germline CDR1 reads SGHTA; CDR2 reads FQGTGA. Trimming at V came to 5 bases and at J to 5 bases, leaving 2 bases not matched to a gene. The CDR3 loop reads CASSLAGGHNEQFF. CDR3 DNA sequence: TGTGCCAGCAGCCTAGCGGGAGGTCACAATGAGCAGTTCTTC.

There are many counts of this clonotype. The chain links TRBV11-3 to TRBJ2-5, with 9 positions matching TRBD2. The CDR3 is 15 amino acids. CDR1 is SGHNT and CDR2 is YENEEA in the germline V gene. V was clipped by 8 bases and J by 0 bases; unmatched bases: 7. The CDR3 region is CASSRTSAYQETQYF. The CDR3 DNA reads TGTGCCAGCTCTCGGACTAGCGCCTACCAAGAGACCCAGTACTTC.

CDR3 protein: CSARLAGSQETQYF. CDR3 DNA: TGCAGTGCTAGGCTAGCGGGCTCACAAGAGACCCAGTACTTC. The chain uses TRBV20-1 and TRBJ2-5, with 8 bases lining up with TRBD2. The germline V gene has CDR1 DFQATT and CDR2 SNEGSKA (reference sequence). The CDR3 has 14 amino acids. Trimming took 3 bases from V and 2 from J; bases not matched to a gene: 5.

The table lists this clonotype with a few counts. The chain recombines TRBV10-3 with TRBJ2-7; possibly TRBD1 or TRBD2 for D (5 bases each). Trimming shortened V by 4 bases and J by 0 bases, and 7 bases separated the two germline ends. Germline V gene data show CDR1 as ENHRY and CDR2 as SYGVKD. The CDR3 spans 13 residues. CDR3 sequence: CAISGDGSYEQYF. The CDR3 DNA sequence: TGTGCCATCAGTGGGGACGGCTCCTACGAGCAGTACTTC.

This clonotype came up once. The CDR3 DNA is TGTGCCAGCAGCTCGGGACTCAGCGGGAGCACAGATACGCAGTATTTT. Encoded protein: CASSSGLSGSTDTQYF. The genes are TRBV2 and TRBJ2-3; possibly TRBD2 for D (6 bases). Germline V CDR1 and CDR2: SNHLY, FYNNEI. V lost 6 bases to trimming and J lost 0 bases, with 16 bases between them. The length of the CDR3 is 16 residues.

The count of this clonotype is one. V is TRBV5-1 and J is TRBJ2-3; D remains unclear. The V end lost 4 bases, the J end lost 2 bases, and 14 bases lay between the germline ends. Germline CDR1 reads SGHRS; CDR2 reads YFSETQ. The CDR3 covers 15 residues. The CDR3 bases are TGCGCCAGCAGCCCCCCTGCGGTTAACACAGATACGCAGTATTTT. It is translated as CASSPPAVNTDTQYF.

The CDR3 region is CAWSKGLAGSEETQYF. CDR3 bases: TGTGCCTGGAGTAAGGGACTAGCCGGTTCGGAGGAGACCCAGTACTTC. The chain links TRBV30 to TRBJ2-5; the match to TRBD2 covers 9 bases. The length of the CDR3 is 16 residues. Germline V gene lookup returns CDR1 GTSNPN and CDR2 SVGIG (reference sequence). After removal of 2 bases from V and 5 bases from J, the junction contained 12 bases not matched to a gene.

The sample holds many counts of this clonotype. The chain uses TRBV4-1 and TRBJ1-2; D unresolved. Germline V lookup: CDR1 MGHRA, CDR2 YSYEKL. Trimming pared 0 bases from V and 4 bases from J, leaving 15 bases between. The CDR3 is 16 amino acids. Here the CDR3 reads CASSQDEARSSYGYTF. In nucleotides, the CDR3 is TGCGCCAGCAGCCAAGATGAGGCCAGATCTAGCTATGGCTACACCTTC.

The CDR3 protein is CASSHQGINEKLFF. As DNA, the CDR3 is TGTGCCAGCAGCCACCAGGGTATTAATGAAAAACTGTTTTTT. The genes are TRBV7-2 and TRBJ1-4; weak D call: TRBD1 (5 bases). In germline, CDR1 is SGHTA, CDR2 FQGNSA. This CDR3 region has 14 residues. The germline V and J ends were trimmed by 5 bases and 4 bases, with 11 bases remaining between them. The whole variable domain, filled in from reference TRBV7-2 and TRBJ1-4, reads GAGVSQSPSNKVTEKGKDVELRCDPISGHTALYWYRQSLGQGLEFLIYFQGNSAPDKSGLPSDRFSAERTGGSVSTLTIQRTQQEDSAVYLCASSHQGINEKLFFGSGTQLSVL.

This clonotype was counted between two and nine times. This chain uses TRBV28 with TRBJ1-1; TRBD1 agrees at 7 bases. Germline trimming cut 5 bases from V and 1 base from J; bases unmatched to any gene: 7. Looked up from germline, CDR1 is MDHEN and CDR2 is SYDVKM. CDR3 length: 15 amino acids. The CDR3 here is CASSQSTGWNTEAFF. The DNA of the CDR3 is TGTGCCAGCAGTCAATCGACAGGGTGGAACACTGAAGCTTTCTTT.

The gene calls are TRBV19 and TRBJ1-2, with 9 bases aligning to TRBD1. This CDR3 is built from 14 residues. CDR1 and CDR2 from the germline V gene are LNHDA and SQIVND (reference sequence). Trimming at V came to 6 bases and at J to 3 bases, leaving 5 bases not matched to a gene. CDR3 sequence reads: CASSFRDRDYGYTF. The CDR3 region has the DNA TGTGCCAGTAGCTTCCGGGACAGGGACTATGGCTACACCTTC.

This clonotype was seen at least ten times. CDR3 nucleotides: TGTGCCAGCAGCTTGGACAGGGCGACTGAAGCTTTCTTT. It encodes CASSLDRATEAFF. This chain links TRBV7-2 with TRBJ1-1, with 8 bases identical to TRBD1. The CDR3 loop spans 13 amino acids. Trimming removed 3 bases from V and 5 bases from J; junction bases left unmatched: 2. Per the germline V gene, CDR1 is SGHTA and CDR2 is FQGNSA. Drawing the rest from reference TRBV7-2 and TRBJ1-1, the complete variable domain is GAGVSQSPSNKVTEKGKDVELRCDPISGHTALYWYRQSLGQGLEFLIYFQGNSAPDKSGLPSDRFSAERTGGSVSTLTIQRTQQEDSAVYLCASSLDRATEAFFGQGTRLTVV.

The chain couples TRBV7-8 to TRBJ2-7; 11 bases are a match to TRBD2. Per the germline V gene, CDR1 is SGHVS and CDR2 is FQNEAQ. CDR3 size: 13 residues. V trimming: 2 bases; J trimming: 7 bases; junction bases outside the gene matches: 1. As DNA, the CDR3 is TGTGCCAGCAGCTTAAGGACTAGCGGGGAGCAGTACGTC. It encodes CASSLRTSGEQYV.

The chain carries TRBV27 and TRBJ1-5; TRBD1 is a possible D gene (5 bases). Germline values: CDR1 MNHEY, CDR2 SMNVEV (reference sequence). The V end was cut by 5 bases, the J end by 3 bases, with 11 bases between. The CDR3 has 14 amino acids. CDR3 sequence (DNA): TGTGCCAGCAGTGGGCAGGGCAACAATCAGCCCCAGCATTTT. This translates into CASSGQGNNQPQHF.

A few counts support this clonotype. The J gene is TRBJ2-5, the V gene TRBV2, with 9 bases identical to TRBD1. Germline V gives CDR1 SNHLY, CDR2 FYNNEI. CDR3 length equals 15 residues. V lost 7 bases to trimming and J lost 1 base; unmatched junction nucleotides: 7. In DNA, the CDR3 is TGTGCCAGCAACCCTAGGACAGGGGCCCAAGAGACCCAGTACTTC. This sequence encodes CASNPRTGAQETQYF.

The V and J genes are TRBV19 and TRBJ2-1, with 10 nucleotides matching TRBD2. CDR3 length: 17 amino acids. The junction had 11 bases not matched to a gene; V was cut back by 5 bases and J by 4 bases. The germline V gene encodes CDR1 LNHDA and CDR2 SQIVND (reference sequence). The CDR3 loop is CASSAPEGLATYNEQFF. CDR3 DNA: TGTGCCAGTAGTGCCCCCGAGGGACTAGCGACATACAATGAGCAGTTCTTC.